This TCR beta chain emerged from a study of CD8 T cell repertoires and HIV-1 epitope variants. Study at large: Separate wells received one of Twenty-five Gag or Nef variant peptides.

Note on this clone: What it binds is not known.

Measured with immunoSEQ multiplex PCR; TCRdb has only the in-frame clones, and not every one. The sample contains roughly 100,000 clones, more than 65% of which appear only once. Study results and caveats: Most of the nine antigen-specific clonotypes appeared cross-reactive to autologous or escape variants.

This CDR3 has 13 amino acids. V was cut by 6 bases and J by 4 bases, with 11 bases left in between. Germline values: CDR1 SGHKS, CDR2 YYEKEE (reference sequence). Sequenced: uncultured baseline CD8+ T cells from peripheral blood mononuclear cells (PBMCs). This TCR came from a male donor with HIV. The rearrangement links TRBV5-5 to TRBJ2-1; D call uncertain. CDR3 coding DNA: TGTGCCAGCACTTTCCGGCAATACAATGAGCAGTTCTTC. It translates to CASTFRQYNEQFF.